This T cell receptor beta chain was captured in a study of blood T cell repertoires in COVID-19. Germline CDR1 is LNHDA and CDR2 is SQIVND (reference sequence). V lost 8 bases to trimming and J lost 3 bases; unmatched junction nucleotides: 5. The length of the CDR3 is 13 residues. Some clones are missing from TCRdb's copy, which holds only in-frame ones; the method was immunoSEQ multiplex PCR. The profile covers around 150,000 clones, with more than 65% appearing a single time and approximately 15% taken by the ten largest. The clonotype comes from a woman older than 75 with acute or convalescent COVID-19. This sequence joins TRBV19 and TRBJ2-5; TRBD1 agrees at 8 bases. Material: peripheral blood. CDR3 DNA: TGTGCCAGTCATCACAGGGGGGAAGAGACCCAGTACTTC. It encodes CASHHRGEETQYF. The complete variable domain, with remaining parts taken from reference TRBV19 and TRBJ2-5, reads DGGITQSPKYLFRKEGQNVTLSCEQNLNHDAMYWYRQDPGQGLRLIYYSQIVNDFQKGDIAEGYSVSREKKESFPLTVTSAQKNPTAFYLCASHHRGEETQYFGPGTRLLVL.